The rows below give T cell receptor beta chains drawn from one sample of a study of OX40 agonist ivuxolimab in advanced cancers. Some clones are missing from TCRdb's copy, which holds only in-frame ones; the method was immunoSEQ multiplex PCR. Of more than 55,000 clones in the sample, roughly 88% were seen once. The source was CD4+ or CD8+ T cells sorted from blood, collected in a trial of the OX40 agonist ivuxolimab. These receptors were collected from an adult with an advanced solid tumor such as melanoma, head and neck, liver or kidney cancer. The CDR3 runs from the conserved cysteine through the conserved F or W. A D gene is named only where the DNA matches it firmly. Clone size appears in some rows only: once, few, many, or a class for an expanded clone.

CDR3 DNA	CDR3 protein	V gene	D gene	J gene	clone size
TGTGCCAGCAGTGGTTCGGGGCGATTGGAGCAGTTCTTC	CASSGSGRLEQFF	TRBV2	NA	TRBJ2-1	once
TGTGCCAGCAGTCTTCCAGGGCAGGGCAATCAGCCCCAGCATTTT	CASSLPGQGNQPQHF	TRBV28	NA	TRBJ1-5	NA
TGTGCCACCCAGGGGGGGGCTGGGGCCAACGTCCTGACTTTC	CATQGGAGANVLTF	TRBV28	NA	TRBJ2-6	NA
TGTGCCAGCAGCGCCGTCTCTCGGGCTGGGGCCAACGTCCTGACTTTC	CASSAVSRAGANVLTF	TRBV7-9	NA	TRBJ2-6	NA
TGTGCCAGCAGCCCAAGTGCCGGGGGATGGAACTATGGCTACACCTTC	CASSPSAGGWNYGYTF	TRBV5-4	NA	TRBJ1-2	NA
TGTGCCAGTAGTTTCCAGGACAGGAGCCTTCAGCATTTT	CASSFQDRSLQHF	TRBV19	TRBD1	TRBJ1-5	NA
TGTGCCAGCAGTTTTTCGTCATTGACAGGGGGATTCGCTGAAGCTTTCTTT	CASSFSSLTGGFAEAFF	TRBV28	TRBD1	TRBJ1-1	NA
TGTGCCTGGAGTTCTGGGTCGCGGATTAACACAGATACGCAGTATTTT	CAWSSGSRINTDTQYF	TRBV30	NA	TRBJ2-3	NA
TGTGCCAGCAGCGAGGGGACGAACACCGGGGAGCTGTTTTTT	CASSEGTNTGELFF	TRBV9	NA	TRBJ2-2	few
TGTGCCAGCAGCTTAAGAGCGGGGGGAAACACCGGGGAGCTGTTTTTT	CASSLRAGGNTGELFF	TRBV7-3	TRBD2	TRBJ2-2	NA
TGTGCCAGCACCTCGAGGAGGGAATCGTCCGGGGCCAACGTCCTGACTTTC	CASTSRRESSGANVLTF	TRBV4-2	NA	TRBJ2-6	NA
TGTGCCAGCAGTTACGGGTCGGGACAGGGGACCGGGGAGCTGTTTTTT	CASSYGSGQGTGELFF	TRBV6-5	TRBD1	TRBJ2-2	NA
TGTGCCTCCCAGTGGGGGCTTGGGAATCAGCCCCAGCATTTT	CASQWGLGNQPQHF	TRBV10-3	NA	TRBJ1-5	few
TGCGCCAGCAGCCAGGGCTATGGCTACACCTTC	CASSQGYGYTF	TRBV4-3	NA	TRBJ1-2	NA
TGTGCCAGCAGTTCGGGCGGGGGTCAGCCCCAGCATTTT	CASSSGGGQPQHF	TRBV7-2	NA	TRBJ1-5	NA
TGCGCCAGCAGCGCGGAGAGTGGTGGTGGTGAAAAACTGTTTTTT	CASSAESGGGEKLFF	TRBV5-1	NA	TRBJ1-4	NA
TGTGCCAGTAGTAAACCGGGACTTTACACTGAAGCTTTCTTT	CASSKPGLYTEAFF	TRBV19	NA	TRBJ1-1	NA
TGTGCCAGCTCCTCCCTAGAGACAGGGGTCACCGGTGAGCAGTTCTTC	CASSSLETGVTGEQFF	TRBV25-1	TRBD1	TRBJ2-1	NA
TGCGCCAGCAGCGTAGGTGGTGGCACCATATATTTT	CASSVGGGTIYF	TRBV5-1	NA	TRBJ1-3	NA
TGTGCCAGCAGTTTATTGGGTAGCGGGAGCCAAGAGACCCAGTACTTC	CASSLLGSGSQETQYF	TRBV27	TRBD2	TRBJ2-5	NA
TGTGCCAGCAGCCCCCGCTTAGACGCGGATACGCAGTATTTT	CASSPRLDADTQYF	TRBV7-2	NA	TRBJ2-3	once
TGTGCCAGCAGAGATCCGGGACTTAGGGAGCAGTACTTC	CASRDPGLREQYF	TRBV19	NA	TRBJ2-7	NA
TGCGCCAGCAGCTTGGACAGGGCCACTAATGAAAAACTGTTTTTT	CASSLDRATNEKLFF	TRBV5-1	NA	TRBJ1-4	once
TGTGCCAGCAGTGAAAGGGGCACGGACGGGAAAGAGACCCAGTACTTC	CASSERGTDGKETQYF	TRBV2	NA	TRBJ2-5	NA
TGCGCCAGCAGCTTGGGAGGGACAGGGGGCACTGAAGCTTTCTTT	CASSLGGTGGTEAFF	TRBV5-1	TRBD1	TRBJ1-1	NA
TGTGCCAGCAGCCCAGGACCGCCGCTTGAAGCTTTCTTT	CASSPGPPLEAFF	TRBV7-2	NA	TRBJ1-1	NA
TGTGCCAGCAGTTTAAGATTGTCACGCCCGCTTACGTACGAGCAGTACTTC	CASSLRLSRPLTYEQYF	TRBV27	NA	TRBJ2-7	NA
TGTGCCAGCAGCTTAGAGATAGCAGCCTACAATGAGCAGTTCTTC	CASSLEIAAYNEQFF	TRBV7-2	NA	TRBJ2-1	NA
TGCGCCAGCAGCCTGGGACAGGGGTCCTACAATGAGCAGTTCTTC	CASSLGQGSYNEQFF	TRBV5-1	TRBD1	TRBJ2-1	NA
TGTGCCAGCTCACCGGGACTAGCGGGCATGAACACCGGGGAGCTGTTTTTT	CASSPGLAGMNTGELFF	TRBV18	TRBD2	TRBJ2-2	NA
TGCGCCAGCAGCTTGGCCACCAGGATAGCGACGGCTAGCACAGATACGCAGTATTTT	CASSLATRIATASTDTQYF	TRBV5-1	NA	TRBJ2-3	NA
TGCGCCAGCAGCAGCCAGACAGGGGACCAAGAGACCCAGTACTTC	CASSSQTGDQETQYF	TRBV5-1	TRBD1	TRBJ2-5	NA
TGTGCCAGCAGTTACTCGACGGCAGGCCGACCCTACGAGCAGTACTTC	CASSYSTAGRPYEQYF	TRBV6-5	NA	TRBJ2-7	NA
TGCAGCGTCCGCTCGGGAGTCATCTACGAGCAGTACTTC	CSVRSGVIYEQYF	TRBV29-1	NA	TRBJ2-7	NA
TGCGCCAGCAGCTGGCAGGGGAGCACAGATACGCAGTATTTT	CASSWQGSTDTQYF	TRBV5-1	NA	TRBJ2-3	NA
TGTGCCAGCAGCTTGGAGAGTCGGGTGACCTTC	CASSLESRVTF	TRBV7-9	NA	TRBJ1-2	NA
TGTGCCACCAGCATTCGATCGACAGGGGCTACTGAAGCTTTCTTT	CATSIRSTGATEAFF	TRBV15	TRBD1	TRBJ1-1	NA
TGTGCTAGCAGCCAAACCCGGACAGGGCGGGTCGGAAAACTGTTTTTT	CASSQTRTGRVGKLFF	TRBV14	TRBD1	TRBJ1-4	NA
TGTGCCAGCAGCGGAACAGGGGTAAACGAGCAGTACTTC	CASSGTGVNEQYF	TRBV9	TRBD1	TRBJ2-7	NA
TGTGCCAGCTCACAAGGTCCCCCAGGGGGCGGCTACACCTTC	CASSQGPPGGGYTF	TRBV18	TRBD1	TRBJ1-2	NA
TGTGCCAGCAGCGGGTCCGGGACAGGGGGCGGACAGCCCCAGCATTTT	CASSGSGTGGGQPQHF	TRBV7-9	TRBD1	TRBJ1-5	NA
TGTGCCGTTCTTAGGGACAGGGGTTACCACGAGCAGTACTTC	CAVLRDRGYHEQYF	TRBV7-2	TRBD1	TRBJ2-7	few
TGTGCCAGCAGTTCACCGACTAGCGGGGCTCGGGAGCAGTACTTC	CASSSPTSGAREQYF	TRBV6-5	TRBD2	TRBJ2-7	NA
TGTGCCAGCAGTTACGAGGGGCGAGAGACCCAGTACTTC	CASSYEGRETQYF	TRBV6-5	NA	TRBJ2-5	NA
TGTGCCAGCAGCCAGCTGACAGGTGAGGACACTGAAGCTTTCTTT	CASSQLTGEDTEAFF	TRBV4-2	NA	TRBJ1-1	NA
TGTGCCAGCAGTTTATGGACAGGGGCTGGCTACACCTTC	CASSLWTGAGYTF	TRBV27	TRBD1	TRBJ1-2	NA
TGCGCCAGCAGCTTGGGGGGTGACAGAAAAGGCGAGCAGTACTTC	CASSLGGDRKGEQYF	TRBV5-1	NA	TRBJ2-7	NA
TGTGCTAGTGGCTTCATTCCGACTAGCGTGGACTACACCGGGGAGCTGTTTTTT	CASGFIPTSVDYTGELFF	TRBV12-5	TRBD2	TRBJ2-2	NA
TGTGCCAGCACCGAGAGGGCGTCAAACATTCAGTACTTC	CASTERASNIQYF	TRBV11-2	NA	TRBJ2-4	NA
TGTGCCAGCAGCTCAGCCGGGACAGGGCCTGGAAACACCATATATTTT	CASSSAGTGPGNTIYF	TRBV7-2	TRBD1	TRBJ1-3	NA
TGTGCCAGCAGCCCAGGACAGGGGGGCGAGCAGTACTTC	CASSPGQGGEQYF	TRBV11-3	TRBD1	TRBJ2-7	NA
TGTGCCAGCTCACCAGGACAGGGCGCCTACAATGAGCAGTTCTTC	CASSPGQGAYNEQFF	TRBV18	TRBD1	TRBJ2-1	NA
TGTGCCAGCAACTACAAGGGAGTAGATGAAAAACTGTTTTTT	CASNYKGVDEKLFF	TRBV5-6	NA	TRBJ1-4	NA
TGCGCCAGCAGAGAGCCAGGGGCCGAGCAGTACTTC	CASREPGAEQYF	TRBV5-1	NA	TRBJ2-7	once